The 27 T cell receptor beta chains reported below all come from one sample, sequenced in a study of a mutant IDH1 vaccine in newly diagnosed glioma (dated by TCRdb to the early 2020s). The protocol used for the library was the immunoSEQ multiplex PCR assay. This is the immuneACCESS table as TCRdb keeps it, with only in-frame sequences that have V and J called. A part of the clones is gone; compared with another copy, unresolved V genes explain less than half, and the rest is unexplained. This sample is represented by about 29,000 clones; about 85% of them were singletons. Together, the top ten hold approximately 8.4% of the sample. The antigens these receptors bind are not known. This specimen's time point label, interpreted: week 23, last vaccination. Each vaccine dose, consisting of 300 ug of a 20-mer mutant IDH1 peptide in Montanide, was administered subcutaneously with topical imiquimod. This specimen was PBMCs, taken from a glioma patient whose treatment included an IDH1 peptide vaccine. These receptors all stem from a woman aged 18-29 years with glioma.

The V and J genes are TRBV12-5 and TRBJ2-6; D may be TRBD1 (5 bases). V was shortened by 5 bases and J by 5 bases, with 19 bases between the two germline ends. Germline V gene lookup returns CDR1 LGHNT and CDR2 FRNRAP. The CDR3 is made up of 17 amino acids. The CDR3 nucleotides are TGTGCTAGTGGTAGCGAGATAGGACAAAGTCGGGCCAACGTCCTGACTTTC. Translated, it gives CASGSEIGQSRANVLTF.

This sequence joins TRBV19 and TRBJ1-2; possibly TRBD1 for D (6 bases). CDR1 LNHDA and CDR2 SQIVND come from the germline V gene (reference sequence). The CDR3 contains 16 residues. The V gene lost 7 bases and the J gene lost 5 bases, with 23 bases spanning the gap. The CDR3 here is CASMPKAGGAEYGYTF. The CDR3 DNA is TGTGCCAGTATGCCCAAGGCGGGGGGGGCCGAATATGGCTACACCTTC.

The V gene is TRBV5-1, the J gene TRBJ2-5; no firm D call. Germline CDR1 SGHRS, CDR2 YFSETQ. This CDR3 is built from 14 residues. V lost 4 bases and J lost 4, with 14 bases in between. CDR3 in DNA: TGCGCCAGCAGCGTTAGGCTGACGCGAGAGACCCAGTACTTC. This encodes CASSVRLTRETQYF.

This chain links TRBV5-1 with TRBJ1-5; D is uncertain. Germline V CDR1 and CDR2: SGHRS, YFSETQ. This CDR3 contains 15 residues. The V end was cut by 4 bases, the J end by 4 bases, with 15 bases between. The CDR3 here is CASSLGIQINQPQHF. The CDR3 DNA reads as TGCGCCAGCAGCCTCGGGATTCAAATTAATCAGCCCCAGCATTTT.

This clone appeared a few times. The chain couples TRBV2 to TRBJ1-5; no clear D gene. Germline V gene sequence: CDR1 SNHLY, CDR2 FYNNEI. The CDR3 sequence is 13 residues long. V was trimmed by 6 bases and J by 1 base, leaving 7 bases between them. The CDR3 bases are TGTGCCAGCAGGGCGGACAGCAATCAGCCCCAGCATTTT. It encodes CASRADSNQPQHF.

The chain recombines TRBV10-3 with TRBJ1-4, with D hard to call. CDR3 size: 13 residues. Trimming shortened V by 0 bases and J by 8 bases, and 7 bases separated the two germline ends. Looked up from germline, CDR1 is ENHRY and CDR2 is SYGVKD. The CDR3: CAISESSLEKLFF. The CDR3 coding sequence is TGTGCCATCAGTGAGTCGAGTCTCGAAAAACTGTTTTTT.

The genes are TRBV5-1 and TRBJ1-5; 8 bases agree with TRBD1. The CDR3 has 14 residues. Germline V gene lookup returns CDR1 SGHRS and CDR2 YFSETQ. Trimming cost V 4 bases and J 9 bases; bases outside gene matches: 9. CDR3 in DNA: TGCGCCAGCAGCGAGGGGACAGGAGACACGCCCCAGCATTTT. This sequence encodes CASSEGTGDTPQHF.

CDR3 nucleotide sequence: TGTGCCTGGAGTGTTGGGCTTGGCTACACCTTC. Protein: CAWSVGLGYTF. The J gene is TRBJ1-2, the V gene TRBV30; D remains unclear. The CDR3 runs 11 residues. Deletions cut 0 bases from V and 7 bases from J, with 6 bases between. CDR1 is GTSNPN and CDR2 is SVGIG in the germline V gene (reference sequence).

The CDR3 protein is CASSRSGQGVVYEQYF. The CDR3 nucleotides are TGTGCCAGCAGCCGATCCGGACAGGGGGTAGTCTACGAGCAGTACTTC. The genes are TRBV5-5 and TRBJ2-7; 10 nucleotides match TRBD1. There are 16 residues in the CDR3. The junction had 10 bases not matched to a gene; V was cut back by 4 bases and J by 3 bases. Germline CDR1 reads SGHKS; CDR2 reads YYEKEE (reference sequence). Full variable domain (outside the CDR3, taken from reference TRBV5-5 and TRBJ2-7): DAGVTQSPTHLIKTRGQQVTLRCSPISGHKSVSWYQQVLGQGPQFIFQYYEKEERGRGNFPDRFSARQFPNYSSELNVNALLLGDSALYLCASSRSGQGVVYEQYFGPGTRLTVT.

This chain uses TRBV15 with TRBJ1-1, with TRBD1 as a possible D gene (5 bases). V lost 3 bases and J 5 bases, leaving 7 bases between the germline ends. This CDR3 region has 12 residues. Germline CDR1 reads LNHNV; CDR2 reads YYDKDF (reference sequence). The CDR3 loop is CATSRGGTEAFF. For the CDR3, the DNA is TGTGCCACCAGCAGGGGGGGGACTGAAGCTTTCTTT.

This rearrangement joins TRBV27 to TRBJ1-1, with a possible D match to TRBD1 (5 bases). CDR3 length: 16 residues. CDR1 and CDR2 from the germline V gene are MNHEY and SMNVEV (reference sequence). Trimming removed 2 bases from V and 0 bases from J, with 13 bases in between. The CDR3 bases are TGTGCCAGCAGTTTAGGGGGTGGGTTTGTGAACACTGAAGCTTTCTTT. Its protein product is CASSLGGGFVNTEAFF.

The chain employs TRBV9 and TRBJ1-5, with D possibly being TRBD1 (6 bases). Trimming cost V 3 bases and J 3 bases, with 10 bases left between them. Germline CDR1 reads SGDLS; CDR2 reads YYNGEE. The CDR3 covers 14 residues. CDR3 nucleotides: TGTGCCAGCAGCGCCCGGGACACCAATCAGCCCCAGCATTTT. This gives the protein CASSARDTNQPQHF.

This clone appeared a few times. An end of the junction differs from the germline gene, which may be a read error. The CDR3 DNA sequence: TGTGCCAGTAGTAGCGGACTAGCGGGGAGCAGTATCTTC. It encodes CASSSGLAGSSIF. V is TRBV19 and J is TRBJ2-7, with 12 bases lining up with TRBD2. CDR3 length equals 13 residues. Looked up from germline, CDR1 is LNHDA and CDR2 is SQIVND (reference sequence).

This clone was found once. V gene TRBV7-2 combines with J gene TRBJ1-1, with D uncertain. Looked up from germline, CDR1 is SGHTA and CDR2 is FQGNSA. V was pared by 7 bases and J by 6 bases, with 18 bases between. The CDR3 is made up of 14 amino acids. Here the CDR3 DNA reads TGTGCCAGCACCCAATGGGGAGACACACCTGAAGCTTTCTTT. Translation: CASTQWGDTPEAFF.

This clone showed up just once. The chain employs TRBV28 and TRBJ2-2; 8 nucleotides agree with TRBD2. The germline V gene encodes CDR1 MDHEN and CDR2 SYDVKM. This CDR3 region has 16 residues. V lost 6 bases and J lost 5; bases outside the gene matches: 11. CDR3 amino acids: CASSQRTSKLTGELFF. The CDR3 DNA follows: TGTGCCAGCAGCCAAAGGACTAGCAAGTTGACCGGGGAGCTGTTTTTT. Variable domain in full (rest from reference TRBV28 and TRBJ2-2): DVKVTQSSRYLVKRTGEKVFLECVQDMDHENMFWYRQDPGLGLRLIYFSYDVKMKEKGDIPEGYSVSREKKERFSLILESASTNQTSMYLCASSQRTSKLTGELFFGEGSRLTVL.

The V and J genes are TRBV2 and TRBJ2-5; 8 positions match TRBD1. From germline, CDR1 is SNHLY and CDR2 FYNNEI. V was pared by 6 bases and J by 7 bases, with 7 bases of the junction left unmatched. This CDR3 spans 13 amino acids. The CDR3 protein is CASRRTGLGTQYF. The CDR3 DNA reads TGTGCCAGCAGGCGGACAGGGTTGGGGACCCAGTACTTC.

This clone was observed a few times. This sequence joins TRBV7-9 and TRBJ2-7; no firm D call. Germline V gives CDR1 SEHNR, CDR2 FQNEAQ (reference sequence). Deletions cut 2 bases from V and 6 bases from J, with 8 bases between. This CDR3 comprises 12 residues. The CDR3 spells CASSLHGLEQYF. The DNA of the CDR3 is TGTGCCAGCAGCTTACATGGGCTCGAGCAGTACTTC. Supplemented by reference TRBV7-9 and TRBJ2-7, the full variable domain reads DTGVSQNPRHKITKRGQNVTFRCDPISEHNRLYWYRQTLGQGPEFLTYFQNEAQLEKSRLLSDRFSAERPKGSFSTLEIQRTEQGDSAMYLCASSLHGLEQYFGPGTRLTVT.

CDR3 bases: TGTGCCAGCAGCGGCTCCTACGAGCAGTACTTC. Encoded protein: CASSGSYEQYF. The gene calls are TRBV5-6 and TRBJ2-7, with D uncertain. Germline loops: CDR1 SGHDT, CDR2 YYEEEE. Deletions cut 4 bases from V and 0 bases from J, with 2 bases between. The length of the CDR3 is 11 residues.

The rearrangement links TRBV6-1 to TRBJ2-6; D ambiguous. Germline V lookup: CDR1 MNHNS, CDR2 SASEGT. Trimming left V 4 bases short and J 0 bases short, with 7 bases between. CDR3 length: 15 amino acids. The CDR3 DNA is TGTGCCAGCAGTGGTTGGGACTCTGGGGCCAACGTCCTGACTTTC. Residues: CASSGWDSGANVLTF.

V and J are TRBV7-9 and TRBJ1-1, with D hard to call. The CDR3 covers 15 residues. Germline loops: CDR1 SEHNR, CDR2 FQNEAQ (reference sequence). The V and J ends lost 5 bases and 0 bases respectively, with 13 bases between them. CDR3 amino acids: CASSLLGGLNTEAFF. CDR3 sequence (DNA): TGTGCCAGCAGCCTGTTAGGTGGATTGAACACTGAAGCTTTCTTT.

The chain recombines TRBV4-1 with TRBJ2-5; 10 bases align to TRBD1. Germline assignment: CDR1 MGHRA and CDR2 YSYEKL. The ends lost 4 bases at V and 4 bases at J; junction bases unmatched: 9. The CDR3 contains 16 residues. CDR3 nucleotides: TGCGCCAGCAGCCCGAGGACAGGGGGTCACCCAGAGACCCAGTACTTC. Encoded protein: CASSPRTGGHPETQYF.

The V and J genes are TRBV7-2 and TRBJ1-5; unclear D gene. V lost 5 bases and J 3 bases, leaving 5 bases between the germline ends. The germline gives CDR1 SGHTA, CDR2 FQGNSA. The CDR3 sequence is 12 residues long. The CDR3 protein is CASSPPNQPQHF. CDR3 nucleotide sequence: TGTGCCAGCAGCCCCCCCAATCAGCCCCAGCATTTT.

The sample holds one count of this clone. The chain employs TRBV19 and TRBJ1-3; D perhaps matches TRBD1 (5 bases). The V end was cut by 1 base, the J end by 0 bases, with 7 bases between. The CDR3 has 15 amino acids. Per germline, CDR1 LNHDA and CDR2 SQIVND (reference sequence). The CDR3 loop reads CASSIGGGSGNTIYF. CDR3 sequence (DNA): TGTGCCAGTAGTATAGGGGGCGGCTCTGGAAACACCATATATTTT.

The V gene is TRBV5-1, the J gene TRBJ1-4; D uncertain. Per germline, CDR1 SGHRS and CDR2 YFSETQ. V lost 0 bases and J 8 bases, leaving 11 bases between the germline ends. The CDR3 is 14 amino acids. The CDR3 nucleotides read TGCGCCAGCAGCTTGGGGAAGGTCAGGGAAAAACTGTTTTTT. This encodes CASSLGKVREKLFF.

The V and J genes are TRBV6-5 and TRBJ1-4, with D perhaps matching TRBD1 (6 bases). CDR3 length: 13 residues. Trimming removed 4 bases at V and 10 bases at J, with 13 bases between. CDR1 is MNHEY and CDR2 is SVGAGI in the germline V gene. The CDR3 spells CASSSGTFGKLFF. In DNA, the CDR3 is TGTGCCAGCAGTTCCGGGACATTTGGAAAACTGTTTTTT.

The genes are TRBV28 and TRBJ1-1; D might be TRBD1 (6 bases). Germline V gene sequence: CDR1 MDHEN, CDR2 SYDVKM. The CDR3 has 16 amino acids. Trimming shortened V by 3 bases and J by 1 base, and 15 bases separated the two germline ends. The CDR3: CASSLGQGYGNTEAFF. The CDR3 nucleotides are TGTGCCAGCAGTTTGGGGCAGGGGTACGGGAACACTGAAGCTTTCTTT.

The chain couples TRBV5-1 to TRBJ1-1; a possible D gene is TRBD1 (6 bases). This CDR3 is 15 amino acids long. Germline CDR1 SGHRS, CDR2 YFSETQ. Deletions cut 0 bases from V and 7 bases from J, with 16 bases between. The CDR3 region has the DNA TGCGCCAGCAGCTTGGGGGGGATTGGGGGCAGTGAAGCTTTCTTT. As protein: CASSLGGIGGSEAFF.